Here is one T cell receptor beta chain with its context. The data originate from a study of blood T cell repertoires in COVID-19. About the study: Sample material is recorded as cDNA or gDNA derived from T cells, B-cell-depleted T cells, or PBMCs.

The length of the CDR3 is 13 residues. Trimming removed 6 bases from V and 0 bases from J, with 3 bases in between. In germline, CDR1 is LNHDA, CDR2 SQIVND (reference sequence). Study processing details: Amplifying reference gene primers gave estimates of nucleated cell counts. Repertoires were generated with immunoSEQ multiplex PCR, while TCRdb's copy carries only in-frame clones and drops some. V and J calls and clone size are as listed in that table; D and trimming were resolved from the DNA. The sample has fewer than 200,000 clones; roughly four fifths are singletons. This sequence was found in a man aged 65 to 79 with active or convalescent COVID-19. Input material: peripheral blood. The rearrangement links TRBV19 to TRBJ2-6; D call uncertain. The CDR3 region has the DNA TGTGCCAGTAGGAGCTCTGGGGCCAACGTCCTGACTTTC. It specifies CASRSSGANVLTF.